This TCR beta chain was documented in a study of blood T cell repertoires in COVID-19. Clones were sequenced by immunoSEQ multiplex PCR, and TCRdb holds only the in-frame ones, with some missing. In the table there are around 250,000 clones, approximately 84% of which are singletons. This clone was counted between two and nine times. Enrollees, about 18 to 95 years old, lived in approximately 25 US areas. Participants had their cohort set by participant-reported clinical history. The sequencing input was PBMCs or T cells enriched from blood (not recorded which). The receptor comes from a man aged 18-30 years who had recovered from COVID-19.

CDR3 amino acids: CASSQRDRGHNNQPQHF. In DNA form, the CDR3 reads TGTGCCAGCAGCCAAAGGGACAGGGGGCATAACAATCAGCCCCAGCATTTT. This chain joins TRBV14 and TRBJ1-5; TRBD1 matches at 12 bases. CDR1 and CDR2 from the germline V gene are SGHDN and FVKESK. The CDR3 totals 17 residues. V was pared by 2 bases and J by 3 bases, with 5 bases of the junction left unmatched.